The 13 T cell receptor beta chains below all came from one sample that was sequenced in a study of control samples from healthy donors and cancer patients. The repertoire was sequenced with immunoSEQ multiplex PCR; TCRdb's copy has only in-frame clones and lacks some. The data contain around 150,000 clones, about 90% of them singletons. Source material: blood. The receptors come from a man younger than 35 in good health.

The chain is built from TRBV16 and TRBJ1-5; D unresolved. V lost 4 bases and J lost 3, with 10 bases in between. Germline V gives CDR1 KGHSY, CDR2 FQNENV. There are 14 residues in the CDR3. The CDR3 here is CASSLDGPNQPQHF. The CDR3 coding sequence is TGTGCCAGCAGCCTTGACGGACCCAATCAGCCCCAGCATTTT.

The V gene is TRBV28, the J gene TRBJ1-5; D is uncertain. Germline lookup yields CDR1 MDHEN and CDR2 SYDVKM. V was shortened by 4 bases and J by 5 bases, with 3 bases between the two germline ends. CDR3 length: 11 amino acids. The CDR3 here is CASSSHQPQHF. CDR3 in DNA: TGTGCCAGCAGTTCCCATCAGCCCCAGCATTTT.

The chain couples TRBV9 to TRBJ1-2; 8 bases fit TRBD1. J gave up 4 bases and V 3 bases, and 5 bases lay outside the gene matches. The germline gives CDR1 SGDLS, CDR2 YYNGEE. This CDR3 is built from 14 residues. CDR3 DNA: TGTGCCAGCAGCGCTCGACAGGGGCCCTATGGCTACACCTTC. This translates into CASSARQGPYGYTF.

The CDR3 here is CASSPAQGRIGELFF. Here the CDR3 DNA reads TGTGCCAGCAGCCCGGCACAGGGCCGGATCGGGGAGCTGTTTTTT. The V gene is TRBV9, the J gene TRBJ2-2, with D possibly TRBD1 on 6 matching bases. The length of the CDR3 is 15 residues. CDR1 is SGDLS and CDR2 is YYNGEE in the germline V gene. Trimming took off 4 bases at V and 7 bases at J, with 17 bases between the two ends.

This chain connects TRBV2 to TRBJ1-4; D is perhaps TRBD1 (5 bases). Trimming took off 6 bases at V and 0 bases at J, with 11 bases between the two ends. Germline loops: CDR1 SNHLY, CDR2 FYNNEI. The CDR3 spans 15 residues. The CDR3 DNA reads as TGTGCCAGCAGGAGGGACTCCGCAACTAATGAAAAACTGTTTTTT. As protein: CASRRDSATNEKLFF. The full variable domain, completed using reference TRBV2 and TRBJ1-4, is EPEVTQTPSHQVTQMGQEVILRCVPISNHLYFYWYRQILGQKVEFLVSFYNNEISEKSEIFDDQFSVERPDGSNFTLKIRSTKLEDSAMYFCASRRDSATNEKLFFGSGTQLSVL.

This clone occurred once. The chain has TRBV24-1 and TRBJ1-1; D gene ambiguous. Trimming took off 7 bases at V and 3 bases at J, with 11 bases between the two ends. This CDR3 comprises 13 residues. Per the germline V gene, CDR1 is KGHDR and CDR2 is SFDVKD. CDR3 in DNA: TGTGCCACCAGCCAAGGGAGCGACACTGAAGCTTTCTTT. Protein sequence: CATSQGSDTEAFF.

The V gene is TRBV6-1, the J gene TRBJ2-6; a weak D match, TRBD2 (6 bases). V lost 4 bases, J lost 1 base, and 11 bases lay in between. Germline assignment: CDR1 MNHNS and CDR2 SASEGT. This CDR3 contains 16 residues. DNA of the CDR3: TGTGCCAGCAGTGGCCCTGGGGGGTCTGGGGCCAACGTCCTGACTTTC. Its translation: CASSGPGGSGANVLTF.

This sequence joins TRBV3-1 (or the pseudogene TRBV3-2) and TRBJ1-4, with D perhaps matching TRBD1 (5 bases). Per the germline V gene, CDR1 is LGHDT and CDR2 is YNNKEL (reference sequence). Deletions cut 2 bases from V and 8 bases from J, with 9 bases between. The CDR3 length is 13 residues. The CDR3 nucleotides read TGTGCCAGCAGCCAATCTGGGGGAGAAAAACTGTTTTTT. This encodes CASSQSGGEKLFF.

This clone was counted only a few times. V and J are TRBV5-3 and TRBJ1-5; D not certain. TRBV5-3 is an ORF; its function is uncertain. The CDR3 has 12 amino acids. The CDR3 loop is CAFGGGNQPQHF. Written as DNA, the CDR3 is TGTGCTTTCGGCGGGGGCAATCAGCCCCAGCATTTT.

This chain uses TRBV3-1 (or the pseudogene TRBV3-2) with TRBJ1-2; TRBD1 matches at 7 bases. Germline trimming cut 0 bases from V and 8 bases from J; bases unmatched to any gene: 12. The CDR3 length is 16 residues. The germline V gene has CDR1 LGHDT and CDR2 YNNKEL (reference sequence). For the CDR3, the DNA is TGTGCCAGCAGCCAAGAAAGGATCGCAGGGGGATACGGCTACACCTTC. Its protein is CASSQERIAGGYGYTF.

The J gene is TRBJ1-4, the V gene TRBV5-1; D ambiguous. The germline V gene encodes CDR1 SGHRS and CDR2 YFSETQ. The ends were cut back, 4 bases at V and 5 bases at J, with 18 bases in the middle. The CDR3 contains 16 residues. The CDR3, as DNA: TGCGCCAGCAGCCCGGCCTACGTAGAGAAAAATGAAAAACTGTTTTTT. Translating it yields CASSPAYVEKNEKLFF. Based on the CDR3 plus reference TRBV5-1 and TRBJ1-4, the full variable domain is KAGVTQTPRYLIKTRGQQVTLSCSPISGHRSVSWYQQTPGQGLQFLFEYFSETQRNKGNFPGRFSGRQFSNSRSEMNVSTLELGDSALYLCASSPAYVEKNEKLFFGSGTQLSVL.

The gene calls are TRBV6-6 and TRBJ2-7; 10 nucleotides agree with TRBD1. V gave up 6 bases and J gave up 0 bases; unmatched junction bases: 2. CDR3 length: 14 residues. Germline assignment: CDR1 MNHNY and CDR2 SVGAGI (reference sequence). In nucleotides, the CDR3 is TGTGCCAGCAGGGGACAGGGGAACTCCTACGAGCAGTACTTC. Its protein is CASRGQGNSYEQYF.

In this sample, this clone turned up once. The chain combines TRBV4-2 with TRBJ2-3; D is perhaps TRBD2 (6 bases). The germline V gene has CDR1 LGHNA and CDR2 YNFKEQ. V was trimmed by 4 bases and J by 0 bases, leaving 11 bases between them. The CDR3 has 15 residues. The CDR3, as DNA: TGTGCCAGCAGCCCCCGGGGGAGTAGCACAGATACGCAGTATTTT. It encodes CASSPRGSSTDTQYF.